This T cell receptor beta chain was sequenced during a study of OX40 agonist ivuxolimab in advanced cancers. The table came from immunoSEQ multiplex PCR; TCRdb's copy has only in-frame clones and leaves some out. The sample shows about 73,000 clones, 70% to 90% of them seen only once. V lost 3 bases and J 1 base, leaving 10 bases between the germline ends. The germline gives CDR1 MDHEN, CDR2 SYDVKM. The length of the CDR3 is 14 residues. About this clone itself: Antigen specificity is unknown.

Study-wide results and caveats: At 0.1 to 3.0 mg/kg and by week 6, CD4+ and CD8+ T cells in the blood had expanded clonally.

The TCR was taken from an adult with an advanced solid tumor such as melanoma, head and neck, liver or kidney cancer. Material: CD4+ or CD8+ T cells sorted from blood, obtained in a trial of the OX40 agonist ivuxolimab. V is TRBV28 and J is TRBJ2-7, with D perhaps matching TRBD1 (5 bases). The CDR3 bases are TGTGCCAGCAGTTTGGTGGGGCCTTCCTACGAGCAGTACTTC. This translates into CASSLVGPSYEQYF.